Listed below are T cell receptor beta chains from one sample, sequenced in a study of cytomegalovirus exposure and HLA in healthy donors. Sequenced by immunoSEQ multiplex PCR; TCRdb stores in-frame clones only, minus some. Of roughly 110,000 clones in the sample, 74% were seen once. What was sequenced was PBMCs. The receptor set was obtained from a woman aged 40 to 50 in good health and CMV-seropositive. The CDR3 runs from the conserved cysteine through the conserved F or W. Each record gives: D gene, J gene, V gene, CDR3 protein. The D gene is left open where the match is weak.

TRBD2,TRBJ2-2,TRBV5-1,CASSLNDGGGDTGELFF
TRBD1,TRBJ1-5,TRBV13,CASSIGQGDQPQHF
TRBD2,TRBJ2-7,TRBV7-9,CASSWAGTTLSYEQYF
-,TRBJ1-5,TRBV6-5,CASKENSNQPQHF
TRBD1,TRBJ1-1,TRBV5-1,CASSLDRGWGGQAFF
TRBD1,TRBJ2-1,TRBV6-1,CASSEFGTGYNEQFF
TRBD1,TRBJ2-2,TRBV5-4,CASSTQGVDTGELFF
-,TRBJ2-2,TRBV5-6,CASSLTRAAGELFF
TRBD1,TRBJ2-7,TRBV6-1,CASSPDRIYEQYF
TRBD1,TRBJ1-2,TRBV6-5,CASSYGTGRDYGYTF
-,TRBJ1-1,TRBV7-8,CASSLVQGLDTEAFF
-,TRBJ2-3,TRBV6-5,CASSYGQSTDTQYF
TRBD1,TRBJ1-1,TRBV10-2,CASSDTGGLTEAFF
TRBD2,TRBJ2-3,TRBV7-8,CASSLHGLAGSTDTQYF
-,TRBJ1-1,TRBV13,CASSSFPQENTEAFF
TRBD1,TRBJ1-2,TRBV6-5,CASYQRDRGYTF
TRBD2,TRBJ2-2,TRBV25-1,CASSEGGLAIRDTGELFF
TRBD1,TRBJ1-3,TRBV30,CAWSRTGGIGNTIYF
TRBD2,TRBJ2-5,TRBV9,CASSVTSGGRETQYF
TRBD1,TRBJ2-3,TRBV6-4,CASSDSQQGSTDTQYF
TRBD1,TRBJ2-1,TRBV14,CASSPVRTGNNEQFF
-,TRBJ2-1,TRBV29-1,CSVGGGFSYNEQFF
-,TRBJ2-7,TRBV5-4,CASSFQGTRYEQYF
-,TRBJ1-1,TRBV30,CAWSRINTEAFF
TRBD1,TRBJ1-5,TRBV19,CASSIRGQGNQPQHF
TRBD1,TRBJ2-3,TRBV5-1,CASSPRTGSDTQYF
TRBD2,TRBJ2-3,TRBV6-4,CASSEGTSGTDTQYF
-,TRBJ1-2,TRBV7-2,CASSLPGLNYGYTF
TRBD1,TRBJ2-3,TRBV4-2,CASSQDGQGTNTQYF
TRBD1,TRBJ2-3,TRBV4-1,CASSAQGARTDTQYF